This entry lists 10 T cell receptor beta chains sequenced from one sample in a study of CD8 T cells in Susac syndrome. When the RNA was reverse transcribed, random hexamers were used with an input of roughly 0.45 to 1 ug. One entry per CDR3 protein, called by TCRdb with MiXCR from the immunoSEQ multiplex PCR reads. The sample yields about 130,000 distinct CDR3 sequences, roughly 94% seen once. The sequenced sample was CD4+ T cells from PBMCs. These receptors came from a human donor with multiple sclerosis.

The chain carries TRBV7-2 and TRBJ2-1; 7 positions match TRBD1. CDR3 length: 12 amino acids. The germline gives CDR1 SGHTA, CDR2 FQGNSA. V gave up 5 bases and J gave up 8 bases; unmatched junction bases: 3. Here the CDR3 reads CASSTTGYEQFF. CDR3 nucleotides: TGTGCCAGCAGCACGACAGGGTATGAGCAGTTCTTC. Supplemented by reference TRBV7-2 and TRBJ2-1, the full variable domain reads GAGVSQSPSNKVTEKGKDVELRCDPISGHTALYWYRQSLGQGLEFLIYFQGNSAPDKSGLPSDRFSAERTGGSVSTLTIQRTQQEDSAVYLCASSTTGYEQFFGPGTRLTVL.

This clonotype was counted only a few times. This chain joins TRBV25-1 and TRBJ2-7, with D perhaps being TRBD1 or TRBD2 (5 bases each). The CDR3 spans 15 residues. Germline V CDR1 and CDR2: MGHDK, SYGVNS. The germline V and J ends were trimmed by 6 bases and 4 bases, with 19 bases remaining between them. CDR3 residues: CASSRNPGPGYEQYF. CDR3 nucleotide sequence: TGTGCCAGCAGCCGAAACCCGGGACCAGGTTACGAGCAGTACTTC.

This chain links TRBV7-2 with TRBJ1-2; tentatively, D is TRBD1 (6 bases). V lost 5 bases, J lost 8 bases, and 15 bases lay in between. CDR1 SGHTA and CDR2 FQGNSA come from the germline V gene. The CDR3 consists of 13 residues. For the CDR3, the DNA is TGTGCCAGCAGCGTAACCCCGCAGGGGGGCTACACCTTC. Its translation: CASSVTPQGGYTF. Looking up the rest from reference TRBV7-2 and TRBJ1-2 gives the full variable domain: GAGVSQSPSNKVTEKGKDVELRCDPISGHTALYWYRQSLGQGLEFLIYFQGNSAPDKSGLPSDRFSAERTGGSVSTLTIQRTQQEDSAVYLCASSVTPQGGYTFGSGTRLTVV.

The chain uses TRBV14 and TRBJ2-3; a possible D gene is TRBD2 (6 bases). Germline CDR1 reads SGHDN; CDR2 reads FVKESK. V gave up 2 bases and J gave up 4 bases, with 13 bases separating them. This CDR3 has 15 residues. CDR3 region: CASSQKGRYPDTQYF. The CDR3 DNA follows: TGTGCCAGCAGCCAAAAGGGGAGGTACCCAGATACGCAGTATTTT.

The CDR3 nucleotides read TGCGCCAGCAGCTTGGAGACAGGAACTGGCTACACCTTC. Its translation is CASSLETGTGYTF. The chain is built from TRBV5-1 and TRBJ1-2, with D possibly TRBD1 on 6 matching bases. CDR1 and CDR2 (germline): SGHRS, YFSETQ. V was cut by 0 bases and J by 7 bases, with 10 bases left in between. The CDR3 runs to 13 residues.

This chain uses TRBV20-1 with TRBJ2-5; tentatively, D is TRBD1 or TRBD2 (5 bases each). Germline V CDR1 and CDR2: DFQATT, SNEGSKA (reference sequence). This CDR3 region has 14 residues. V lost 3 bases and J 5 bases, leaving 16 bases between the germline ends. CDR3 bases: TGCAGTGCTAGTCGGCAGGGTGGGAGTGAGACCCAGTACTTC. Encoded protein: CSASRQGGSETQYF.

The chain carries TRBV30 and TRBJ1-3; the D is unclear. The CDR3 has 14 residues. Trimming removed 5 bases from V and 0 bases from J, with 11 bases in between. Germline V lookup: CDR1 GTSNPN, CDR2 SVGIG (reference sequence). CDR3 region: CAWGRTSSGNTIYF. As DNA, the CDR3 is TGTGCCTGGGGAAGAACAAGCTCTGGAAACACCATATATTTT.

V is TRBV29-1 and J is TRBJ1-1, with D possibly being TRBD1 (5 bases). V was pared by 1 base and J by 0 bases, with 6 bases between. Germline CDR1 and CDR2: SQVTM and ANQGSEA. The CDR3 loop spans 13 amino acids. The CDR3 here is CSVEAGLNTEAFF. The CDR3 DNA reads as TGCAGCGTTGAAGCAGGGCTGAACACTGAAGCTTTCTTT.

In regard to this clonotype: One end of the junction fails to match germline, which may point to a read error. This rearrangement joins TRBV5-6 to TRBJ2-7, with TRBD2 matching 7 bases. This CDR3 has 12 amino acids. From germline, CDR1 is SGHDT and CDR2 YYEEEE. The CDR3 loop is CTSSLGGYEQYF. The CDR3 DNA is TGTACCAGCAGCTTGGGAGGGTACGAGCAGTACTTC.

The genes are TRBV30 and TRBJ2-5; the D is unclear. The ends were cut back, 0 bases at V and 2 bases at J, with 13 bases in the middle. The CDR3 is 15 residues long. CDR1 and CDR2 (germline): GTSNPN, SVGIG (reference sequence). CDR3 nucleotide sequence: TGTGCCTGGAGTGTAGTCACCGGCTCGCAAGAGACCCAGTACTTC. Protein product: CAWSVVTGSQETQYF.